These 3 T cell receptor beta chains came from one sample sequenced in a study (dated by TCRdb to between 2014 and 2017). Library construction relied on 5' RACE. The instrument given in TCRdb is Illumina MiSeq. TCRdb trimmed the raw reads at Q25, called clones with MiXCR and kept productive beta chains. Each CDR3 protein appears once, grouped with its most common genes and DNA. For this sample the table gives about 43,000 distinct CDR3 sequences, of which just under 30% were detected only once. 3.7% of the sample goes to the ten largest clones. Sequencing was performed on memory CD4+ T cells sorted from a lymph node. The sample's cell subset or site label, in plain terms: memory CD4+ T cells, CD4+CD45RO+CD25-. These receptors all come from a female donor with breast cancer.

Here the CDR3 DNA reads TGTGCCTGGAGTGTAGGGAGGACTACTAGCACAGATACGCAGTATTTT. Translation gives CAWSVGRTTSTDTQYF. The chain links TRBV30 to TRBJ2-3; possible D gene TRBD2, 6 bases. The ends were cut back, 0 bases at V and 0 bases at J, with 13 bases in the middle. The CDR3 is 16 residues long. Germline V gene lookup returns CDR1 GTSNPN and CDR2 SVGIG (reference sequence).

V and J are TRBV12-3 or TRBV12-4 and TRBJ2-7; D uncertain. The CDR3 spans 23 residues. The V and J ends lost 6 bases and 6 bases respectively, with 45 bases between them. In DNA, the CDR3 is TGTGCCAGCAGCCATCGTCCTCAACTGCTGAGACACAGCGTAGATACCCTTAGTTCCGAGCAGTACTTC. Residues: CASSHRPQLLRHSVDTLSSEQYF.

This clonotype appeared many times. V gene TRBV12-3 or TRBV12-4 combines with J gene TRBJ2-1; 13 bases are a match to TRBD2. J was trimmed by 5 bases and V by 5 bases; bases with no gene match: 6. CDR3 length equals 16 residues. CDR3 protein: CASSTGLAGLNNEQFF. DNA of the CDR3: TGTGCCAGCAGTACGGGACTAGCGGGATTGAACAATGAGCAGTTCTTC.